This TCR beta chain was captured by sequencing in a study of a mutant IDH1 vaccine in newly diagnosed glioma. The overall study: The first vaccination came 4-6 weeks after radiotherapy alone, or with temozolomide cycles. Of treated patients, 62.5% were men and about 40% women, averaging roughly 37 years. Former treatment meant radiotherapy, temozolomide, or both; the majority had gotten both.

Stated time point: week 23, last vaccination. Every single dose of the vaccine, 300 ug of mutant IDH1 20-mer peptide, came with topical imiquimod. The CDR3 length is 15 residues. CDR1 and CDR2 from the germline V gene are MDHEN and SYDVKM. Trimming stripped 5 bases from V and 2 bases from J, with 15 bases between. Produced via immunoSEQ multiplex PCR; TCRdb's table is partial and in-frame only. This sample carries just over 80,000 clones, over 75% of them seen once, and the ten largest clones take approximately 2%. This clone was observed once. Antigen: not known. The sample in question was PBMCs, obtained from a glioma patient whose treatment included an IDH1 peptide vaccine. This clonotype was sampled from a man aged 25 to 40 with glioma. Some clones in this sample may be carry-over from other donors' samples. V usage is TRBV28 and J usage is TRBJ2-5; D gene unclear. The CDR3 loop is CASSPFRAGQETQYF. The DNA of the CDR3 is TGTGCCAGCAGTCCCTTTAGGGCTGGGCAAGAGACCCAGTACTTC.